This T cell receptor beta chain was sequenced in a study of OX40 agonist ivuxolimab in advanced cancers. Generated by immunoSEQ multiplex PCR, the TCRdb table keeps only in-frame clones and is missing some. The sample shows 65,000 to 100,000 clones, around 84% of them seen only once. Germline CDR1 is MDHEN and CDR2 is SYDVKM. Trimming took 8 bases from V and 6 from J; bases not matched to a gene: 11. The CDR3 loop spans 14 amino acids. The TCR sequence derives from an adult with an advanced solid tumor such as melanoma, head and neck, liver or kidney cancer. V is TRBV28 and J is TRBJ2-7; 9 bases align to TRBD1. The source was CD4+ or CD8+ T cells sorted from blood, collected in a trial of the OX40 agonist ivuxolimab. CDR3 coding DNA: TGTGCCAGCGGTTCGGGACAGGGATATCGCGAGCAGTACGTC. It specifies CASGSGQGYREQYV.